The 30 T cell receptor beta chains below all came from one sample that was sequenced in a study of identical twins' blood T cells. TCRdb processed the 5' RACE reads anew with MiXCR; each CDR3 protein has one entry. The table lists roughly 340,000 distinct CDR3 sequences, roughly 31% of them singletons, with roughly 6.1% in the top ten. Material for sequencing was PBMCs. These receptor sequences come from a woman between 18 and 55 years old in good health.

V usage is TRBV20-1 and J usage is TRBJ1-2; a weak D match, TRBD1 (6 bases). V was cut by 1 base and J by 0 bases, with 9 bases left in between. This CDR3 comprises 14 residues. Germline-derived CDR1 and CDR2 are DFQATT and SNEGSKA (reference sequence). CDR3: CSARGTDANYGYTF. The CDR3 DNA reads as TGCAGTGCTAGAGGGACAGATGCTAACTATGGCTACACCTTC.

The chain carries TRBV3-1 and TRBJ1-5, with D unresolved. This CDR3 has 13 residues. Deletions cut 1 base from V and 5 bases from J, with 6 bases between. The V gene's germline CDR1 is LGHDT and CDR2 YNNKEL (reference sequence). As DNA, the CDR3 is TGTGCCAGCAGCCAAGGTATGGATCAGCCCCAGCATTTT. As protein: CASSQGMDQPQHF. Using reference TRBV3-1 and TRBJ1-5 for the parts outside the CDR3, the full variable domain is DTAVSQTPKYLVTQMGNDKSIKCEQNLGHDTMYWYKQDSKKFLKIMFSYNNKELIINETVPNRFSPKSPDKAHLNLHINSLELGDSAVYFCASSQGMDQPQHFGDGTRLSIL.

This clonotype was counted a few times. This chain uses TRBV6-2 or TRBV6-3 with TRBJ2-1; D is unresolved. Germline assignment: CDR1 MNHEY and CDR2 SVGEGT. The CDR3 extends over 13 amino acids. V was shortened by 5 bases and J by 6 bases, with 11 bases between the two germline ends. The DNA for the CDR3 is TGTGCCAGCAGTCTTGGGCCTGCCAATGAGCAGTTCTTC. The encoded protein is CASSLGPANEQFF.

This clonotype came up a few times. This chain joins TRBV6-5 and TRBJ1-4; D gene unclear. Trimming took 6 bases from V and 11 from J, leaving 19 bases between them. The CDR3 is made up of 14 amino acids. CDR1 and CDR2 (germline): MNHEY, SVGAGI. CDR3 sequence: CASSPGNTPGKLFF. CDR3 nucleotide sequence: TGTGCCAGCAGCCCCGGCAATACTCCGGGGAAACTGTTTTTT.

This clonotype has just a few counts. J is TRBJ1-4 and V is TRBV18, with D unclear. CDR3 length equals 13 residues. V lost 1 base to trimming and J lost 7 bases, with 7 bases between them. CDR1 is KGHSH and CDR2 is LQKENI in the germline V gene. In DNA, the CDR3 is TGTGCCAGCTCACCACGGACCGGTGAAAAACTGTTTTTT. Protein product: CASSPRTGEKLFF.

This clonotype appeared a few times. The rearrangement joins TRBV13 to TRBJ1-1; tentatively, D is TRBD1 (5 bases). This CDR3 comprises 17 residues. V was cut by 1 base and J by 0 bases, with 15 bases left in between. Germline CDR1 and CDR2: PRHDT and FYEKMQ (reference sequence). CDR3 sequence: CASSLVEGFQMNTEAFF. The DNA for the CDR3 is TGTGCCAGCAGCTTAGTCGAGGGGTTTCAGATGAACACTGAAGCTTTCTTT.

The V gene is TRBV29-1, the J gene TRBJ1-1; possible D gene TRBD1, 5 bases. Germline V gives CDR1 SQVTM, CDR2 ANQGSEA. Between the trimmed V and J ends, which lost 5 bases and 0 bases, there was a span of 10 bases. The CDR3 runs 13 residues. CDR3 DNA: TGCAGCGTTCTCAGGGACTTGAACACTGAAGCTTTCTTT. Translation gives CSVLRDLNTEAFF. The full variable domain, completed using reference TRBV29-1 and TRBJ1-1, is SAVISQKPSRDICQRGTSLTIQCQVDSQVTMMFWYRQQPGQSLTLIATANQGSEATYESGFVIDKFPISRPNLTFSTLTVSNMSPEDSSIYLCSVLRDLNTEAFFGQGTRLTVV.

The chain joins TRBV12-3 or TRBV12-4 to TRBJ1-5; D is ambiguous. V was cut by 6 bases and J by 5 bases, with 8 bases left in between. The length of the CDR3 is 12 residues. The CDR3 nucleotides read TGTGCCAGCAGCGCAGTCTATCAGCCCCAGCATTTT. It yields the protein CASSAVYQPQHF.

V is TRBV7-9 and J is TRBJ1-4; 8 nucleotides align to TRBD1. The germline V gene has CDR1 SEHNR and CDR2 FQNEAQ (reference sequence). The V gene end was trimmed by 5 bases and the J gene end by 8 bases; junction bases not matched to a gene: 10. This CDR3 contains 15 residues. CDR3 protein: CASSARQGIGEKLFF. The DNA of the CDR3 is TGTGCCAGCAGCGCCAGACAGGGGATAGGGGAAAAACTGTTTTTT.

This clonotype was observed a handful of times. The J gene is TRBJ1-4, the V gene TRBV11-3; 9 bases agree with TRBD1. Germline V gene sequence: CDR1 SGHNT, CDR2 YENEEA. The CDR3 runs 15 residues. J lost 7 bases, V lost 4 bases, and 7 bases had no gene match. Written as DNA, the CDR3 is TGTGCCAGCAGCTCATCCGGGACAGGGACTGAAAAACTGTTTTTT. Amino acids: CASSSSGTGTEKLFF.

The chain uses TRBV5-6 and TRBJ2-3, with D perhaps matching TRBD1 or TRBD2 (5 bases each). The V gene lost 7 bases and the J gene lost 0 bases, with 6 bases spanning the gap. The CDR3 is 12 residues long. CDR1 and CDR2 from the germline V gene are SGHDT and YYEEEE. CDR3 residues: CASGDSTDTQYF. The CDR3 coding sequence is TGTGCCAGCGGGGACAGCACAGATACGCAGTATTTT. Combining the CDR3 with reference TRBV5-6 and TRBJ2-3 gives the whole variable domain DAGVTQSPTHLIKTRGQQVTLRCSPKSGHDTVSWYQQALGQGPQFIFQYYEEEERQRGNFPDRFSGHQFPNYSSELNVNALLLGDSALYLCASGDSTDTQYFGPGTRLTVL.

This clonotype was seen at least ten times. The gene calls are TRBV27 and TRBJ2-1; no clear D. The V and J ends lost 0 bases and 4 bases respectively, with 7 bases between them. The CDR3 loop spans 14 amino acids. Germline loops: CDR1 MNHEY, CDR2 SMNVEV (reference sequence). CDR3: CASSLSSIYNEQFF. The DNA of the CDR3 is TGTGCCAGCAGTTTATCGTCAATATACAATGAGCAGTTCTTC.

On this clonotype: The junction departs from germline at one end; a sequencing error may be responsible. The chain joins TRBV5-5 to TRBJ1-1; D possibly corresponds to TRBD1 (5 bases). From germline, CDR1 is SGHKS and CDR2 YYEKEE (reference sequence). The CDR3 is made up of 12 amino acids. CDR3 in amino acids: CARSSGQARAFF. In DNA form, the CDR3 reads TGTGCCCGCAGCTCTGGACAAGCGAGAGCTTTCTTT.

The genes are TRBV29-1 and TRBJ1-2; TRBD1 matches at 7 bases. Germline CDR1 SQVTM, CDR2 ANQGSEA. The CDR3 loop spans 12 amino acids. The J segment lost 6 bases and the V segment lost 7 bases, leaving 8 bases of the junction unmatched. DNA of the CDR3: TGCAGCGGCGCAGGGGGGGGGAATGGCTACACCTTC. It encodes CSGAGGGNGYTF.

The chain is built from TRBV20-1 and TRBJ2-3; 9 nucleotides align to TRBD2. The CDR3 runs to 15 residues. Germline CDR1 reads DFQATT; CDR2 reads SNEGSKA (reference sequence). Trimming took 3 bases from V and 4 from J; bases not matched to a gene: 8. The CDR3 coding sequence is TGCAGTGCTAGGGGCGTAGCGGGGGCTCCAGATACGCAGTATTTT. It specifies CSARGVAGAPDTQYF.

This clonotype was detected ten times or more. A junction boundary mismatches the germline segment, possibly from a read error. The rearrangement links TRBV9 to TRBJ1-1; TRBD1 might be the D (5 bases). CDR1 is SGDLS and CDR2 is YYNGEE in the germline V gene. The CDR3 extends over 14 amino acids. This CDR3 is CASRVGDMNTEAFF. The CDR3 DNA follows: TGTGCCAGCAGGGTAGGGGATATGAACACTGAAGCTTTCTTT.

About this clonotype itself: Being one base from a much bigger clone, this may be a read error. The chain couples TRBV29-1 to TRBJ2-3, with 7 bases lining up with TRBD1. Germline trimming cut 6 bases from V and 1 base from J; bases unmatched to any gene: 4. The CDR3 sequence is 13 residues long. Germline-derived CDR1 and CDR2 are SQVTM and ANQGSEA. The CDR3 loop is CSVGDSGTDTQYF. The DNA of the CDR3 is TGCAGCGTGGGGGACAGTGGCACAGATACGCAGTATTTT.

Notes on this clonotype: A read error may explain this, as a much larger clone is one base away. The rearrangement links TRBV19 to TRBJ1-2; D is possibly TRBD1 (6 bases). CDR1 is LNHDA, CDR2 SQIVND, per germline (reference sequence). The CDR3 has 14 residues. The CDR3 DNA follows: TGTGCCAGTAGGTCCGGGACAAGATTCTATGTCTACACCTTC. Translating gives CASRSGTRFYVYTF.

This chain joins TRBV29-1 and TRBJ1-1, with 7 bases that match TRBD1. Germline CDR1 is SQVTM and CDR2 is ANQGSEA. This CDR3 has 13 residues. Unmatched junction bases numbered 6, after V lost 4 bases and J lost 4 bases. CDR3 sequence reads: CSVVRQGFTEAFF. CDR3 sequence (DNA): TGCAGCGTTGTCCGACAGGGCTTCACTGAAGCTTTCTTT.

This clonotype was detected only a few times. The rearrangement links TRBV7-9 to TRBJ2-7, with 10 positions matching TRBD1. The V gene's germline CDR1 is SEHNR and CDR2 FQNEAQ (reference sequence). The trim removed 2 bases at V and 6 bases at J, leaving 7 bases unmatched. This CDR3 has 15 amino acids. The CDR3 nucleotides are TGTGCCAGCAGCTTAAGCCGGGACAGGGGTTTCGAGCAGTACTTC. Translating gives CASSLSRDRGFEQYF.

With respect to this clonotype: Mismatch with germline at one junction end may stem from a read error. CDR3 coding DNA: TGTGCCAGCAGTGGTGGGACACCAGCCCGTAGCTACACCTTT. Translating gives CASSGGTPARSYTF. V usage is TRBV12-3 or TRBV12-4 and J usage is TRBJ1-2, with D perhaps TRBD1 (6 bases). The CDR3 contains 14 residues.

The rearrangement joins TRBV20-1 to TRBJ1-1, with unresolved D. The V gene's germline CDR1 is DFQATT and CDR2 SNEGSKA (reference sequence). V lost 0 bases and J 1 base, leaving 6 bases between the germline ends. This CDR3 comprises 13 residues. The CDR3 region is CSARDPGNTEAFF. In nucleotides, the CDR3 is TGCAGTGCTAGAGACCCGGGGAACACTGAAGCTTTCTTT.

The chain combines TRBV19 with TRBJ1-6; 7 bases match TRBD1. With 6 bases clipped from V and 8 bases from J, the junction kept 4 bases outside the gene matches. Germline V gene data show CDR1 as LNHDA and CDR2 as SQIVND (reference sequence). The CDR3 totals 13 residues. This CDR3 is CASRRGRDSPLHF. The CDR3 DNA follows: TGTGCCAGTAGGAGGGGGCGCGATTCACCCCTCCACTTT.

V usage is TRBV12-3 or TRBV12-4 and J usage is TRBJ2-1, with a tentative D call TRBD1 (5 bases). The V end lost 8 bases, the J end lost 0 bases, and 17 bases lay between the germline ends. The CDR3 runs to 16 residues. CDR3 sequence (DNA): TGTGCCAGCGCAGAGACAGATTTAGACTCCTACAATGAGCAGTTCTTC. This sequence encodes CASAETDLDSYNEQFF.

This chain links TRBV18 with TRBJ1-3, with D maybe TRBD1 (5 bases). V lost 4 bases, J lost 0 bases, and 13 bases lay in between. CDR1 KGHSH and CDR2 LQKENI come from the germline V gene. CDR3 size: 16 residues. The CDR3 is CASSLLRDLSGNTIYF. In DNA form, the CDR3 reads TGTGCCAGCTCACTTCTCCGGGACCTCTCTGGAAACACCATATATTTT.

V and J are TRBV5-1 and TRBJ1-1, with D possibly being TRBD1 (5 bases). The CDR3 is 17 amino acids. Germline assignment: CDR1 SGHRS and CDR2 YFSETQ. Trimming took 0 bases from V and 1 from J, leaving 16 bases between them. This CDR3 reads CASSLAYLGTPNTEAFF. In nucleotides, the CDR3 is TGCGCCAGCAGCTTGGCCTATCTGGGGACCCCGAACACTGAAGCTTTCTTT. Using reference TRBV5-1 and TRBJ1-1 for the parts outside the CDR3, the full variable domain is KAGVTQTPRYLIKTRGQQVTLSCSPISGHRSVSWYQQTPGQGLQFLFEYFSETQRNKGNFPGRFSGRQFSNSRSEMNVSTLELGDSALYLCASSLAYLGTPNTEAFFGQGTRLTVV.

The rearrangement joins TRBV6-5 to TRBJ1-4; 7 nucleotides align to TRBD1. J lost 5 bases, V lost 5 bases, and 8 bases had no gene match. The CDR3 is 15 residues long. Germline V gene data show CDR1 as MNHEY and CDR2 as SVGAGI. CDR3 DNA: TGTGCCAGCAGTCGACAGGGCATAGGCAATGAAAAACTGTTTTTT. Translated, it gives CASSRQGIGNEKLFF.

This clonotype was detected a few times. CDR3 sequence reads: CASSRGIPGLPSGNTIYF. The DNA of the CDR3 is TGTGCCAGCAGCCGTGGGATTCCGGGACTTCCCTCTGGAAACACCATATATTTT. The J gene is TRBJ1-3, the V gene TRBV7-6; a possible D gene is TRBD1 (5 bases). V shed 5 bases and J shed 0 bases, with 20 bases lying between them. The CDR3 spans 18 residues. The germline V gene has CDR1 SGHVS and CDR2 FNYEAQ. Full variable domain (outside the CDR3, taken from reference TRBV7-6 and TRBJ1-3): GAGVSQSPRYKVTKRGQDVALRCDPISGHVSLYWYRQALGQGPEFLTYFNYEAQQDKSGLPNDRFSAERPEGSISTLTIQRTEQRDSAMYRCASSRGIPGLPSGNTIYFGEGSWLTVV.

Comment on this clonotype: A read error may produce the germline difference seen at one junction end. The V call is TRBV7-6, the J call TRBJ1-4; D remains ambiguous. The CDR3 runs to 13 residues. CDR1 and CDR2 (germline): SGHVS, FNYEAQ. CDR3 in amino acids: CASSPARIGKLLF. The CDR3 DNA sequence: TGTGCCAGCAGCCCTGCCAGGATAGGAAAACTGCTTTTT.

The CDR3 loop reads CASSPWGNTIYF. The CDR3 DNA reads as TGTGCCAGCAGCCCATGGGGGAACACCATATATTTT. The chain employs TRBV5-6 and TRBJ1-3, with a weak D call TRBD1 (5 bases). Trimming pared 4 bases from V and 7 bases from J, leaving 9 bases between. The CDR3 spans 12 residues. Germline V gene data show CDR1 as SGHDT and CDR2 as YYEEEE.